The source of this T cell receptor (beta chain) is a study of OX40 agonist ivuxolimab in advanced cancers. Overall study context: The study enrolled dose-escalation patients with hepatocellular carcinoma, melanoma, renal cell or head and neck cancer. Eligibility admitted prior anti-PD-1, anti-PD-L1 or anti-CTLA-4 therapy; about 40% had some. Study results and caveats: Low normalized T-cell clonal expansion also characterized some of the nonresponders.

Anyone with autoimmune disease history or systemic immunosuppression was excluded. Using immunoSEQ multiplex PCR, the repertoire was profiled, and TCRdb retains in-frame clones only, with some absent. Altogether 65,000 to 75,000 clones are present, roughly four fifths being singletons, with the ten largest covering roughly 6.8%. CDR1 SQVTM and CDR2 ANQGSEA come from the germline V gene. The CDR3 consists of 12 residues. V was shortened by 6 bases and J by 2 bases, with 8 bases between the two germline ends. On this clone itself: The target antigen is unknown.

This receptor was taken from an adult with an advanced solid tumor such as melanoma, head and neck, liver or kidney cancer. V and J are TRBV29-1 and TRBJ1-5; D gene unclear. The sequences come from CD4+ or CD8+ T cells sorted from blood, collected in a trial of the OX40 agonist ivuxolimab. The CDR3 region is CSVKKGNQPQHF. In DNA, the CDR3 is TGCAGCGTAAAAAAGGGCAATCAGCCCCAGCATTTT.